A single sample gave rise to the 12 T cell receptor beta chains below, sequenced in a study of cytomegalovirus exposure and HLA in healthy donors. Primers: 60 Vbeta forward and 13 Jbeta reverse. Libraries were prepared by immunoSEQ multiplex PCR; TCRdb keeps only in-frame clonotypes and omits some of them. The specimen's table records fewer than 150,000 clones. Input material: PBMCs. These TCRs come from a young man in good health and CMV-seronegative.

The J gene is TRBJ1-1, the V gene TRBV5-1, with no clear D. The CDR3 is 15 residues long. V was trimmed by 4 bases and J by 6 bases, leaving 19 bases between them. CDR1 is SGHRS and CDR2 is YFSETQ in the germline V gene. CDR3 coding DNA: TGCGCCAGCAGCCCCGGGAAGGGCTACGGGGCTGAAGCTTTCTTT. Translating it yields CASSPGKGYGAEAFF.

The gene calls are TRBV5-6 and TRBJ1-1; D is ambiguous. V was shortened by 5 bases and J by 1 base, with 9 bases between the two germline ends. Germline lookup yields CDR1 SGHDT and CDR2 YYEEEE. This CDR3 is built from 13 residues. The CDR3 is CASSGRWNTEAFF. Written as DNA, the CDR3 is TGTGCCAGCAGTGGTAGATGGAACACTGAAGCTTTCTTT.

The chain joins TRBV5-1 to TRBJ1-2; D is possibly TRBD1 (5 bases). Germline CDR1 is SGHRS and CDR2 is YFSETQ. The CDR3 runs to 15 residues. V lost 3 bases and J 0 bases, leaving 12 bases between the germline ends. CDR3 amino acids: CASSSGHVANYGYTF. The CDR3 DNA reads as TGCGCCAGCAGCTCTGGACACGTAGCTAACTATGGCTACACCTTC.

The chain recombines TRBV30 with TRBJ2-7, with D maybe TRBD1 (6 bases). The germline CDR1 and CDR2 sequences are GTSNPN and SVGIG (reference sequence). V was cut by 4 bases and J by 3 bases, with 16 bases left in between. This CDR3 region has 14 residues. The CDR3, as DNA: TGTGCCTGGATGGGGGCAGGGTCCCTCTACGAGCAGTACTTC. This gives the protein CAWMGAGSLYEQYF.

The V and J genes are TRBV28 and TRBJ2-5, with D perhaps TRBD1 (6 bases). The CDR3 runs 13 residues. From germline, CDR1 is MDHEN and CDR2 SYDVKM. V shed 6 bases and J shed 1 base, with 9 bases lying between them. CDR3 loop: CASRPQGQETQYF. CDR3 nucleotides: TGTGCCAGCAGGCCACAGGGCCAAGAGACCCAGTACTTC.

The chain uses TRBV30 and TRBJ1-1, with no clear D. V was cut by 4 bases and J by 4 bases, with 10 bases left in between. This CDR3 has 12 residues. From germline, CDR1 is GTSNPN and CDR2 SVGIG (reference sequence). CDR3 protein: CAWNIGGTEAFF. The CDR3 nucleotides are TGTGCCTGGAATATAGGAGGCACTGAAGCTTTCTTT.

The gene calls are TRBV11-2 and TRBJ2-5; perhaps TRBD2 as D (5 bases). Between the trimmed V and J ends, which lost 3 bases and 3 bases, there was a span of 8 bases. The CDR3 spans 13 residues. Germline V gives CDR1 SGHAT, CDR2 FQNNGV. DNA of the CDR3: TGTGCCAGCAGCTTGGGAGCAAAAGAGACCCAGTACTTC. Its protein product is CASSLGAKETQYF.

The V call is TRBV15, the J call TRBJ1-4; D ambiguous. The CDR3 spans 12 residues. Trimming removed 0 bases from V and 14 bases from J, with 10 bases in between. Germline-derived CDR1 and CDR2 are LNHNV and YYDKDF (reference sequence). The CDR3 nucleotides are TGTGCCACCAGCAGAGACAGGTCGCGTCTGTTTTTT. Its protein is CATSRDRSRLFF.

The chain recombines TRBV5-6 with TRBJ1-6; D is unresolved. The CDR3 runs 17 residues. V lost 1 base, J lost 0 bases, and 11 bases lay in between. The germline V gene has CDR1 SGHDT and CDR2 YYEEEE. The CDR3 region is CASSLKGGSSYNSPLHF. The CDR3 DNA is TGTGCCAGCAGCTTGAAGGGTGGGAGCTCCTATAATTCACCCCTCCACTTT.

The chain's CDR3 is CASSGGDGNQPQHF. The DNA for the CDR3 is TGCGCCAGCAGCGGCGGGGATGGGAATCAGCCCCAGCATTTT. The rearrangement uses TRBV5-1 and TRBJ1-5; no clear D. V dropped 4 bases and J dropped 4 bases, with 12 bases sitting between them. The CDR3 is made up of 14 amino acids. The V gene's germline CDR1 is SGHRS and CDR2 YFSETQ.

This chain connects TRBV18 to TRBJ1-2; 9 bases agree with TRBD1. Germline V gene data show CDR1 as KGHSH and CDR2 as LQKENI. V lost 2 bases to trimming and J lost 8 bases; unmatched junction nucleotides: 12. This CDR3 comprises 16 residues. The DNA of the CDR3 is TGTGCCAGCTCACCATCCGCCAATACAGGGGGCGAAGGCTACACCTTC. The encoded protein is CASSPSANTGGEGYTF.

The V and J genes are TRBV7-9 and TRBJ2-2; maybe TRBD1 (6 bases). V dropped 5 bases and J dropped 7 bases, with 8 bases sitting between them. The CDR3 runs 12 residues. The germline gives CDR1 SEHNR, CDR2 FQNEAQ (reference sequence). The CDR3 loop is CASSVQGGELFF. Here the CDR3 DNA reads TGTGCCAGCAGCGTACAGGGCGGGGAGCTGTTTTTT.